This T cell receptor beta chain originates from a study of T cell responses to AZD1222 COVID-19 vaccine. Trimming cost V 5 bases and J 5 bases; bases outside gene matches: 7. Germline V gives CDR1 LGHDT, CDR2 YNNKEL (reference sequence). The CDR3 length is 14 residues. The repertoire was sequenced with immunoSEQ multiplex PCR; TCRdb's copy has only in-frame clones and lacks some. The profile covers some 200,000 clones, with about 92% appearing a single time and over 0.95% taken by the ten largest. Concerning this clone: Its target is unknown.

Study-level findings and limits: In all cases, repertoires were sampled only after the peak T cell response. CD4 TCRs covered the whole spike, strongest at regions 160-218 and 743-854. White British donors predominated, females outnumbered males, and clonal diversity was possibly underestimated. Baseline serostatus was positive in only a handful of AZD1222 recipients.

The rearrangement joins TRBV3-1 (or the pseudogene TRBV3-2) to TRBJ1-1; 8 positions match TRBD1. The TCR was taken from an adult in good health. This material consisted of peripheral blood, taken on day 0 of MenACWY control vaccination. CDR3 protein: CASSSITGGTEAFF. The CDR3 region has the DNA TGTGCCAGCAGCTCCATCACAGGGGGGACTGAAGCTTTCTTT.